The 27 T cell receptor beta chains below were found in one sample sequenced in a study of breast tumors, draining lymph nodes, adjacent tissues. The lymph nodes were axillary draining lymph nodes from breast cancer patients. TCRdb reanalysed the multiplex PCR reads using MiXCR and keeps one entry per CDR3 protein. The data contain over 150,000 distinct CDR3 sequences, approximately 33% of them singletons. The sample consisted of axillary lymph node tissue. The source is a female donor with breast cancer. Some clones in this sample may be carry-over from other donors' samples.

In its sample, this clonotype was seen many times. The chain combines TRBV5-4 with TRBJ2-3; TRBD2 matches at 14 bases. Looked up from germline, CDR1 is SGHNT and CDR2 is YYREEE (reference sequence). J was trimmed by 5 bases and V by 4 bases; bases with no gene match: 3. The CDR3 is made up of 15 amino acids. The CDR3 nucleotides read TGTGCCAGCAGCCTAGGGACTAGCGGGGGAGATACGCAGTATTTT. It encodes CASSLGTSGGDTQYF.

J is TRBJ1-1 and V is TRBV19; TRBD1 aligns across 8 bases. Germline V CDR1 and CDR2: LNHDA, SQIVND (reference sequence). The CDR3 is 14 amino acids. V lost 8 bases and J lost 0; bases outside the gene matches: 5. The CDR3 coding sequence is TGTGCCAGTTGCCCCAGGGGGCTGAACACTGAAGCTTTCTTT. It is translated as CASCPRGLNTEAFF. Full variable domain (rest looked up from reference TRBV19 and TRBJ1-1): DGGITQSPKYLFRKEGQNVTLSCEQNLNHDAMYWYRQDPGQGLRLIYYSQIVNDFQKGDIAEGYSVSREKKESFPLTVTSAQKNPTAFYLCASCPRGLNTEAFFGQGTRLTVV.

A word on this clonotype: One junction end disagrees with the germline gene, perhaps due to a read error. The chain uses TRBV20-1 and TRBJ2-7; TRBD1 is a possible D gene (6 bases). Germline V gene sequence: CDR1 DFQATT, CDR2 SNEGSKA (reference sequence). The CDR3 totals 11 residues. CDR3 DNA: TGCAGCGCTAGTACAGGGTCTAAGCAGTCCTTC. This gives the protein CSASTGSKQSF.

This clonotype was recorded only once. This CDR3 fails to terminate in the conserved phenylalanine or tryptophan, so it likely reflects a read error. This chain uses TRBV7-6 with TRBJ2-5; possible D gene TRBD2, 5 bases. CDR3 length: 14 amino acids. V was cut by 6 bases and J by 5 bases, with 16 bases left in between. CDR1 SGHVS and CDR2 FNYEAQ come from the germline V gene. The CDR3 coding sequence is TGTGCCAGCAGTTCAGCCGACGGAGGCGAGACCCAGTACCTC. Translated: CASSSADGGETQYL.

Turning to this clonotype: The junction departs from germline at one end; a sequencing error may be responsible. The V gene is TRBV5-6, the J gene TRBJ1-6; D remains ambiguous. The CDR3 has 15 amino acids. Germline CDR1 is SGHDT and CDR2 is YYEEEE. CDR3 sequence: CASSLLTPDNSPLHF. CDR3 in DNA: TGCGCCAGCAGCTTGTTGACCCCCGATAATTCACCCCTCCACTTT. The full variable domain, in which reference TRBV5-6 and TRBJ1-6 provide the parts outside the CDR3, is DAGVTQSPTHLIKTRGQQVTLRCSPKSGHDTVSWYQQALGQGPQFIFQYYEEEERQRGNFPDRFSGHQFPNYSSELNVNALLLGDSALYLCASSLLTPDNSPLHFGNGTRLTVT.

This sequence joins TRBV7-2 and TRBJ1-5, with TRBD1 matching over 9 bases. V shed 1 base and J 6 bases; nucleotides not matched to a gene: 7. Germline V gives CDR1 SGHTA, CDR2 FQGNSA. CDR3 size: 16 residues. The DNA of the CDR3 is TGTGCCAGCAGCTTAGATGCGGGGGACAGGGCTCAGCCCCAGCATTTT. It encodes CASSLDAGDRAQPQHF. The variable domain in full, completed from reference TRBV7-2 and TRBJ1-5, reads GAGVSQSPSNKVTEKGKDVELRCDPISGHTALYWYRQSLGQGLEFLIYFQGNSAPDKSGLPSDRFSAERTGGSVSTLTIQRTQQEDSAVYLCASSLDAGDRAQPQHFGDGTRLSIL.

The genes are TRBV15 and TRBJ2-5, with D hard to call. V was pared by 2 bases and J by 9 bases, with 16 bases between. In germline, CDR1 is LNHNV, CDR2 YYDKDF (reference sequence). The CDR3 runs 14 residues. Here the CDR3 reads CATSRKGWEQPQYF. The CDR3 coding sequence is TGTGCCACCAGCAGAAAGGGCTGGGAACAGCCCCAGTACTTC.

The gene calls are TRBV6-6 and TRBJ1-3; 9 nucleotides align to TRBD1. Trimming removed 5 bases from V and 9 bases from J; junction bases left unmatched: 5. The CDR3 loop spans 13 amino acids. Germline assignment: CDR1 MNHNY and CDR2 SVGAGI (reference sequence). This CDR3 reads CASSQQGAGTIYF. DNA of the CDR3: TGTGCCAGCAGTCAACAGGGGGCGGGCACCATATATTTT.

The J gene is TRBJ1-3, the V gene TRBV29-1, with 7 bases aligning to TRBD1. Looked up from germline, CDR1 is SQVTM and CDR2 is ANQGSEA. The V gene end was trimmed by 3 bases and the J gene end by 4 bases; junction bases not matched to a gene: 9. This CDR3 spans 15 amino acids. The CDR3 is CSVEIWDSRGNTIYF. The CDR3 bases are TGCAGCGTTGAGATATGGGACAGCCGAGGAAACACCATATATTTT.

The CDR3 here is CSAHGTVNTGANVLTF. The CDR3 coding sequence is TGCAGTGCTCATGGGACAGTGAACACCGGGGCCAACGTCCTGACTTTC. The V gene is TRBV20-1, the J gene TRBJ2-6; 7 nucleotides align to TRBD1. V lost 5 bases, J lost 4 bases, and 11 bases stayed unmatched. The germline V gene has CDR1 DFQATT and CDR2 SNEGSKA (reference sequence). The CDR3 covers 16 residues.

The rearrangement joins TRBV18 to TRBJ1-3; 7 nucleotides line up with TRBD1. The germline CDR1 and CDR2 sequences are KGHSH and LQKENI. This CDR3 has 15 amino acids. With 3 bases clipped from V and 6 bases from J, the junction kept 8 bases outside the gene matches. The CDR3 reads CASSPFQGEENTIYF. CDR3 sequence (DNA): TGTGCCAGCTCACCCTTCCAGGGGGAAGAAAACACCATATATTTT.

This clonotype was observed at least ten times. This chain joins TRBV20-1 and TRBJ1-2; D remains ambiguous. CDR1 is DFQATT and CDR2 is SNEGSKA in the germline V gene (reference sequence). The CDR3 sequence is 13 residues long. Trimming took off 4 bases at V and 4 bases at J, with 13 bases between the two ends. The CDR3 region has the DNA TGCAGTGCTAATAAAGATCGAGGCTATGGCTACACCTTC. It yields the protein CSANKDRGYGYTF.

This clonotype turned up a few times. Its ends do not fully match the called genes, so a read error is possible. V is TRBV6-2 or TRBV6-3 and J is TRBJ2-7; D is unclear. CDR1 is MNHEY, CDR2 SVGEGT, per germline. CDR3 length: 12 amino acids. The CDR3 here is CASSHSLNEQYF. Written as DNA, the CDR3 is TGTGCCAGCAGTCACTCTCTTAACGAGCAGTACTTC.

In regard to this clonotype: This may arise from a read error, as a much more abundant clone is one base away. The chain is built from TRBV4-1 and TRBJ2-3; D is unclear. This CDR3 is built from 16 residues. Germline CDR1 and CDR2: MGHRA and YSYEKL. The CDR3 DNA is TGTGCCAGCAGCCCCAAGGCCGGGTCCAACGCAGATACGCAGTATTTT. Its protein product is CASSPKAGSNADTQYF.

This clonotype was seen repeatedly, ten times or more. The rearrangement links TRBV4-1 to TRBJ2-7, with 11 bases fitting TRBD1. Germline V gene sequence: CDR1 MGHRA, CDR2 YSYEKL. Losses at the gene ends were 5 bases for V and 2 bases for J; bases not matched to a gene: 2. CDR3 size: 14 residues. Here the CDR3 DNA reads TGCGCCAGCAGCAGGGGACAGGGGGCCTACGAGCAGTACTTC. It yields the protein CASSRGQGAYEQYF.

This clonotype was detected many times. V usage is TRBV7-2 and J usage is TRBJ2-7; a weak D match, TRBD2 (5 bases). The CDR3 sequence is 14 residues long. Germline assignment: CDR1 SGHTA and CDR2 FQGNSA. V lost 0 bases and J lost 2, with 8 bases in between. Written as DNA, the CDR3 is TGTGCCAGCAGCTTAGCGAAGGGAGCCTACGAGCAGTACTTC. Protein sequence: CASSLAKGAYEQYF.

In this sample, this clonotype turned up once. Because it lacks the conserved phenylalanine or tryptophan at the end, this CDR3 is likely a read error. No DNA is shown, since the ends of the CDR3 on it are uncertain; the CDR3 is the one TCRdb lists. This chain links TRBV19 with TRBJ2-1; TRBD1, the table's D call, was not compared with the DNA. The germline CDR1 and CDR2 sequences are LNHDA and SQIVND (reference sequence). From its first to its last residue, the CDR3 has 13 amino acids. CDR3 sequence: CAWSVARANEQTL.

This clonotype was observed once. The CDR3 bases are TGTGCCAGCAGTGACCCAACCGGGACTAGCGGGCAAATGAGCAATCAGCCCCAGCATTTT. It specifies CASSDPTGTSGQMSNQPQHF. V usage is TRBV6-4 and J usage is TRBJ1-5; D perhaps matches TRBD1 (5 bases). The germline gives CDR1 MRHNA, CDR2 SNTAGT. The V and J ends lost 2 bases and 1 base respectively, with 24 bases between them. This CDR3 is built from 20 residues.

V is TRBV9 and J is TRBJ2-5, with 12 bases lining up with TRBD2. CDR1 and CDR2 (germline): SGDLS, YYNGEE. With V trimmed by 3 bases and J by 4 bases, 1 base remained unmatched. CDR3 length: 14 residues. The CDR3 here is CASSGLAGVETQYF. For the CDR3, the DNA is TGTGCCAGCAGCGGACTAGCGGGAGTAGAGACCCAGTACTTC.

This clonotype was seen a single time. The rearrangement joins TRBV7-2 to TRBJ2-3; tentative D call: TRBD1 (5 bases). Germline CDR1 is SGHTA and CDR2 is FQGNSA. CDR3 length: 16 residues. Trimming took 2 bases from V and 2 from J, leaving 14 bases between them. CDR3 region: CASSLNLQGNTDTQYF. CDR3 nucleotides: TGTGCCAGCAGCTTAAATCTCCAGGGTAACACAGATACGCAGTATTTT.

This clonotype was picked up many times. The CDR3 region has the DNA TGCAGTGCTCGGCTAGCGGGAGACTCCGGGGAGCTGTTTTTT. This gives the protein CSARLAGDSGELFF. The chain carries TRBV20-1 and TRBJ2-2, with 10 bases matching TRBD2. The germline V gene encodes CDR1 DFQATT and CDR2 SNEGSKA (reference sequence). The V and J ends lost 5 bases and 6 bases, in that order; junction bases with no gene match: 6. The CDR3 is 14 amino acids.

V is TRBV12-3 or TRBV12-4 and J is TRBJ1-4; the D gene is possibly TRBD1 (5 bases). This CDR3 comprises 14 residues. Trimming cost V 1 base and J 5 bases, with 8 bases left between them. CDR3 region: CASSLGDANEKLFF. The CDR3 coding sequence is TGTGCCAGCAGTTTAGGGGACGCCAATGAAAAACTGTTTTTT.

The CDR3 region is CASSIGVRNTEAFF. The CDR3 DNA sequence: TGTGCCAGTAGTATAGGGGTTCGGAACACTGAAGCTTTCTTT. The gene calls are TRBV19 and TRBJ1-1, with unresolved D. Deletions cut 1 base from V and 1 base from J, with 7 bases between. The CDR3 has 14 residues. Germline V gene lookup returns CDR1 LNHDA and CDR2 SQIVND (reference sequence).

In the case of this clonotype: It is unclear where the CDR3 begins or ends on the DNA, so no DNA is shown, and the CDR3 is as TCRdb lists it. This sequence joins TRBV20-1 and TRBJ1-3; no check of the table's D call, TRBD1, against the DNA was made. The CDR3 is 20 residues long, counting both termini. CDR1 DFQATT and CDR2 SNEGSKA come from the germline V gene (reference sequence). CDR3 protein: CSAEGGANVLTFGAGNTIYF.

This clonotype was observed many times. The rearrangement uses TRBV5-6 and TRBJ2-1; TRBD2 aligns across 12 bases. The CDR3 is 13 residues long. Unmatched junction bases numbered 4, after V lost 0 bases and J lost 15 bases. Germline V gene data show CDR1 as SGHDT and CDR2 as YYEEEE. The CDR3 is CASSLGLAGVLFF. In nucleotides, the CDR3 is TGTGCCAGCAGCTTGGGACTAGCGGGAGTATTGTTCTTC.

The chain has TRBV19 and TRBJ2-2, with D unresolved. The CDR3 covers 12 residues. Trimming took off 4 bases at V and 6 bases at J, with 6 bases between the two ends. In germline, CDR1 is LNHDA, CDR2 SQIVND (reference sequence). CDR3 loop: CASSTLAGELFF. DNA for the CDR3: TGTGCCAGTAGTACCCTTGCCGGGGAGCTGTTTTTT.

This chain joins TRBV6-2 or TRBV6-3 and TRBJ2-7; D is unresolved. With 0 bases removed from V and 1 base from J, the gap between germline ends came to 16 bases. The CDR3 is made up of 17 amino acids. Germline CDR1 MNHEY, CDR2 SVGEGT. CDR3 in DNA: TGTGCCAGCAGTTACTCGATCCTAGACCCCCAATCCTACGAGCAGTACTTC. Amino acids: CASSYSILDPQSYEQYF.